This T cell receptor (beta chain) was retrieved from a study of T-cell reconstitution after alpha-beta-depleted transplantation in children. Notes on the study in general: Some patients owed their high day-60 TCRbeta diversity to surviving recipient T cells and thymic progenitors. Reportedly, only several hundred clones from non-depleted graft cells drove alpha-beta T-cell counts at about two months. T-cell counts and diversity were attributed mostly to newly produced T cells one year after transplant.

The germline V gene has CDR1 SGHRS and CDR2 YFSETQ. CDR3 length equals 14 residues. V lost 7 bases and J lost 6; bases outside the gene matches: 2. Preparing the TCRbeta library involved the use of unique molecular identifiers. TCRdb redid the calling of the PCR reads with MiXCR, one entry per CDR3 protein. The table lists almost 600,000 distinct CDR3 sequences, 27% of them singletons, with about 35% in the top ten. About this clonotype itself: What it binds is not known.

Material: PBMCs, obtained before TCRalphabeta/CD19-depleted stem cell transplant. The TCR was taken from a boy under two years old with Wiskott-Aldrich syndrome, due to receive a stem cell transplant. The chain employs TRBV5-1 and TRBJ2-2; 14 nucleotides align to TRBD2. In nucleotides, the CDR3 is TGCGCCAGCGGGACTAGCGGGAGAGCCGGGGAGCTGTTTTTT. This codes for CASGTSGRAGELFF.